A single T cell receptor (beta chain) is shown here with its context. This entry is derived from a study of T cell responses to AZD1222 COVID-19 vaccine. Study-level information: Pooled in the analysis were second doses at about 4 or about 12 weeks.

Only in-frame clones appear in the TCRdb table, and some are missing; sequencing was by immunoSEQ multiplex PCR. The sample consists of about 70,000 clones, around 84% of them appearing once. The CDR3 runs to 19 residues. Germline V lookup: CDR1 KGHDR, CDR2 SFDVKD. The ends were cut back, 0 bases at V and 3 bases at J, with 23 bases in the middle. The genes are TRBV24-1 and TRBJ2-7; D is unclear. The TCR sequence derives from an adult in good health. The sequenced sample was peripheral blood, obtained on day 0 of AZD1222 vaccination. The DNA for the CDR3 is TGTGCCACCAGTGATTTGTGGTTTGGCCGGCCTACATCCAACTACGAGCAGTACTTC. It codes for CATSDLWFGRPTSNYEQYF.